The sequence of this T cell receptor beta chain was determined in a study of OX40 agonist ivuxolimab in advanced cancers. At the level of the study: In this cohort, patients received ivuxolimab, an agonistic anti-OX40 (CD134) antibody.

Profiled with immunoSEQ multiplex PCR; TCRdb holds only in-frame clones, not every one. Here the sample spans 77,000 or so clones, about 73% being singletons. In germline, CDR1 is LGHNA, CDR2 YNFKEQ. Trimming stripped 0 bases from V and 2 bases from J, with 6 bases between. The length of the CDR3 is 14 residues. The TCR originated in an adult with an advanced solid tumor such as melanoma, head and neck, liver or kidney cancer. This chain joins TRBV4-2 and TRBJ2-3; no clear D. The source material was CD4+ or CD8+ T cells sorted from blood, sampled in a trial of the OX40 agonist ivuxolimab. The CDR3 DNA is TGTGCCAGCAGCCAAGACCGGACCACAGATACGCAGTATTTT. Its translation: CASSQDRTTDTQYF.